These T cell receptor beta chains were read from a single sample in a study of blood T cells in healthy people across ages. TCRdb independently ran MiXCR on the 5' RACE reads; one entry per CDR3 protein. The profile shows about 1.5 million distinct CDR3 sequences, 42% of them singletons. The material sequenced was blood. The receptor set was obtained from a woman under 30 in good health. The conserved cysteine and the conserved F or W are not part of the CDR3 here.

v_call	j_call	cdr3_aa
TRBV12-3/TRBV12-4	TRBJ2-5	ASISEGAVGETQY
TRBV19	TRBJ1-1	ASSIGGGVGAF
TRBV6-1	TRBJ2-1	ASSEEDRTPYNEQF
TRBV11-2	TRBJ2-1	ASSSGQGSENEQF
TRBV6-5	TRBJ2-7	ASSYSRVLYEQY
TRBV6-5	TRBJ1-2	ATNRQGRSANYGYT
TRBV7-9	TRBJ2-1	ASRPGDRSSF
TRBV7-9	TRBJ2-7	ASSLGGTYSYEQY
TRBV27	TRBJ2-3	ASSPRPQGVGTDTQY
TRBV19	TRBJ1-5	ASSIRPESLYSNQPQH
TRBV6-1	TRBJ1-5	ASSEAPGLQPQH
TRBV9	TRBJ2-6	ASSVPPDSGANVLT
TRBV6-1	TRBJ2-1	ASTSGGQGSSYNEQF
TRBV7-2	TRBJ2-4	ASSRTTSAKNIQY
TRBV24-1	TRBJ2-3	ATSDHLAGGATDTQY